This passage covers 14 T cell receptor beta chains from one sample sequenced in a study of response to subunit inactivated influenza vaccine. One entry per CDR3 protein, called by TCRdb with MiXCR from the RT-PCR reads. Of hundreds of thousands of distinct CDR3 sequences in the sample, over 11% were seen once. The sequencing used PBMCs from blood, collected 14 to 15 days before vaccination. The receptors come from a man aged 50-60 years who received an inactivated influenza vaccine.

The chain has TRBV5-5 and TRBJ2-2, with 11 bases lining up with TRBD1. J was trimmed by 4 bases and V by 4 bases; bases with no gene match: 9. The germline V gene encodes CDR1 SGHKS and CDR2 YYEKEE (reference sequence). This CDR3 is built from 17 residues. In DNA form, the CDR3 reads TGTGCCAGCAGCCAGACCGGGACAGGGGGGGTCACCGGGGAGCTGTTTTTT. It yields the protein CASSQTGTGGVTGELFF.

This clonotype was counted many times. The chain is built from TRBV28 and TRBJ1-1; D remains unclear. The CDR3 has 15 amino acids. With 0 bases removed from V and 1 base from J, the gap between germline ends came to 9 bases. The germline gives CDR1 MDHEN, CDR2 SYDVKM. The CDR3 loop is CASSLWFKGNTEAFF. CDR3 bases: TGTGCCAGCAGTTTATGGTTTAAGGGGAACACTGAAGCTTTCTTT.

The V gene is TRBV20-1, the J gene TRBJ2-7; D is ambiguous. Trimming stripped 5 bases from V and 3 bases from J, with 11 bases between. This CDR3 region has 12 residues. Germline V gene sequence: CDR1 DFQATT, CDR2 SNEGSKA (reference sequence). The DNA for the CDR3 is TGCAGTGCTCTGGGATTAGGCTACGAGCAGTACTTC. Its translation: CSALGLGYEQYF.

The V and J genes are TRBV10-3 and TRBJ2-7; D unresolved. The CDR3 runs 13 residues. The germline CDR1 and CDR2 sequences are ENHRY and SYGVKD. Trimming took 11 bases from V and 0 from J, leaving 14 bases between them. The CDR3 protein is CASAVRLSYEQYF. The CDR3 DNA sequence: TGTGCCTCAGCCGTTCGCCTCTCCTACGAGCAGTACTTC.

The CDR3 sequence is CASSSTGTDNQPQHF. The CDR3, as DNA: TGCGCCAGCAGCTCTACCGGGACAGATAATCAGCCCCAGCATTTT. This chain connects TRBV5-1 to TRBJ1-5; the match to TRBD1 covers 7 bases. This CDR3 is 15 amino acids long. V gave up 3 bases and J gave up 4 bases; unmatched junction bases: 7. The V gene's germline CDR1 is SGHRS and CDR2 YFSETQ.

This clonotype was recorded at least ten times. V gene TRBV29-1 combines with J gene TRBJ2-7, with D perhaps matching TRBD1 (6 bases). The CDR3 extends over 12 amino acids. The V end lost 7 bases, the J end lost 0 bases, and 10 bases lay between the germline ends. CDR1 SQVTM and CDR2 ANQGSEA come from the germline V gene. Written as DNA, the CDR3 is TGCAGCGCTTGGACAGTCTCCTACGAGCAGTACTTC. Amino acid sequence: CSAWTVSYEQYF.

The chain is built from TRBV11-2 and TRBJ2-7, with a tentative D call TRBD1 (6 bases). CDR1 is SGHAT and CDR2 is FQNNGV in the germline V gene. CDR3 size: 16 residues. V lost 2 bases and J lost 2, with 16 bases in between. The CDR3: CASSLFQGPLAYEQYF. The DNA of the CDR3 is TGTGCCAGCAGCTTATTCCAGGGGCCCTTAGCCTACGAGCAGTACTTC.

J is TRBJ2-2 and V is TRBV6-5; a possible D gene is TRBD1 (6 bases). Between the trimmed V and J ends, which lost 0 bases and 5 bases, there was a span of 10 bases. Germline V gene lookup returns CDR1 MNHEY and CDR2 SVGAGI. The CDR3 has 15 residues. CDR3 coding DNA: TGTGCCAGCAGTTACTCCCTAACAGGGACCGGGGAGCTGTTTTTT. This encodes CASSYSLTGTGELFF.

This chain uses TRBV5-5 with TRBJ1-1; D possibly corresponds to TRBD1 (5 bases). V was cut by 5 bases and J by 1 base, with 12 bases left in between. Germline values: CDR1 SGHKS, CDR2 YYEKEE (reference sequence). This CDR3 contains 14 residues. The CDR3 here is CASSTDGANTEAFF. The CDR3 nucleotides read TGTGCCAGCAGTACGGACGGGGCGAACACTGAAGCTTTCTTT.

This clonotype appeared a few times. The rearrangement links TRBV20-1 to TRBJ2-3, with D perhaps TRBD1 (6 bases). Trimming shortened V by 4 bases and J by 4 bases, and 18 bases separated the two germline ends. The germline gives CDR1 DFQATT, CDR2 SNEGSKA (reference sequence). This CDR3 contains 15 residues. The CDR3 loop is CSAIPTGKSPDTQYF. In DNA, the CDR3 is TGCAGTGCTATACCCACAGGGAAGTCCCCAGATACGCAGTATTTT.

This clonotype has a handful of counts. This sequence joins TRBV4-3 and TRBJ2-7; TRBD2 matches 8 bases. Germline V lookup: CDR1 LGHNA, CDR2 YSLEER. This CDR3 has 16 residues. The V segment lost 2 bases and the J segment 0 bases; nucleotides outside the gene matches: 6. CDR3 coding DNA: TGCGCCAGCAGCCAATCGTTAGCGGGGAGCTCCTACGAGCAGTACTTC. This sequence encodes CASSQSLAGSSYEQYF.

V gene TRBV19 combines with J gene TRBJ2-2; possibly TRBD1 or TRBD2 for D (6 bases each). The CDR3 is 15 residues long. From germline, CDR1 is LNHDA and CDR2 SQIVND (reference sequence). The V end was cut by 5 bases, the J end by 7 bases, with 17 bases between. CDR3 residues: CASSPVGGTSGELFF. CDR3 nucleotide sequence: TGTGCCAGTAGTCCCGTTGGAGGGACAAGCGGGGAGCTGTTTTTT.

Many counts were recorded for this clonotype. J is TRBJ2-5 and V is TRBV4-3; D not resolved. This CDR3 is built from 16 residues. Germline CDR1 is LGHNA and CDR2 is YSLEER. Trimming took off 1 base at V and 2 bases at J, with 14 bases between the two ends. CDR3 in amino acids: CASSQVGGGTQETQYF. In DNA form, the CDR3 reads TGCGCCAGCAGCCAAGTAGGTGGCGGAACACAAGAGACCCAGTACTTC.

In this sample, this clonotype turned up a few times. The chain carries TRBV4-1 and TRBJ1-4; 10 bases are shared with TRBD1. CDR1 MGHRA and CDR2 YSYEKL come from the germline V gene. V trimming: 8 bases; J trimming: 8 bases; junction bases outside the gene matches: 11. This CDR3 region has 15 residues. The CDR3 is CASGRGTGVLEKLFF. The CDR3 DNA reads as TGCGCCAGCGGCCGAGGGACAGGGGTATTGGAAAAACTGTTTTTT.